Presented here are 27 T cell receptor beta chains from one specimen sequenced in a study of regulatory T cells in long-lasting Graves disease. Arm-PCR of CDR3 regions and iRepertoire HTBI primers were the basis on which TCR beta libraries were built. TCRdb re-called the multiplex PCR reads through MiXCR, storing one row per CDR3 protein. Counted here are under 800,000 distinct CDR3 sequences, 16% occurring once; the ten biggest clones make up 15% to 20%. Time point specified: newly diagnosed GD, antithyroid drugs for less than 3 months. From RNA extracted from PBMCs, the TCR library was made. These data were also filed under a second study, of T cells in Graves' hyperthyroidism and ophthalmopathy.

The starting material was peripheral blood mononuclear cells (PBMCs), obtained at new diagnosis, from a patient treated with antithyroid drugs. All receptors derive from a woman aged 30 to 39 with Graves disease.

Only a few counts were recorded for this clonotype. The rearrangement joins TRBV6-1 to TRBJ1-1; D is unclear. Trimming took 7 bases from V and 1 from J, leaving 7 bases between them. CDR1 is MNHNS and CDR2 is SASEGT in the germline V gene. CDR3 length: 12 amino acids. This CDR3 is CASMVRNTEAFF. DNA for the CDR3: TGTGCCAGCATGGTGAGGAACACTGAAGCTTTCTTT.

The table lists this clonotype with many counts. The V call is TRBV20-1, the J call TRBJ2-3; D is perhaps TRBD1 (6 bases). The length of the CDR3 is 13 residues. Germline assignment: CDR1 DFQATT and CDR2 SNEGSKA (reference sequence). The CDR3: CATTGQTTDTQYF. The CDR3 DNA reads TGCGCCACCACCGGACAGACCACAGATACGCAGTATTTT.

The chain is built from TRBV4-1 and TRBJ2-4; 10 positions agree with TRBD2. Trimming at V came to 0 bases and at J to 3 bases, leaving 8 bases not matched to a gene. The CDR3 contains 18 residues. Germline CDR1 is MGHRA and CDR2 is YSYEKL. DNA of the CDR3: TGCGCCAGCAGCCAAGATGTCACAAGCGGGGGGGTCAAAAACATTCAGTACTTC. It yields the protein CASSQDVTSGGVKNIQYF.

This clonotype was counted at least ten times. This chain connects TRBV28 to TRBJ1-5; 8 bases are a match to TRBD1. Trimming at V came to 7 bases and at J to 0 bases, leaving 11 bases not matched to a gene. Per the germline V gene, CDR1 is MDHEN and CDR2 is SYDVKM. This CDR3 comprises 17 residues. Here the CDR3 reads CASTPGQVVYSNQPQHF. CDR3 nucleotides: TGTGCCAGCACTCCGGGACAGGTCGTCTATAGCAATCAGCCCCAGCATTTT.

This clonotype was recorded a few times. This clone may be a read error of a much larger clone one base away. This sequence joins TRBV6-2 or TRBV6-3 and TRBJ2-5; D not certain. Germline CDR1 is MNHEY and CDR2 is SVGEGT. The V and J ends lost 6 bases and 2 bases respectively, with 4 bases between them. CDR3 size: 11 residues. For the CDR3, the DNA is TGTGCCAGCAGGGAACAAGAGACCCAGTACTTC. It yields the protein CASREQETQYF.

This clonotype was seen repeatedly, ten times or more. The J gene is TRBJ2-7, the V gene TRBV29-1, with unresolved D. Deletions cut 7 bases from V and 2 bases from J, with 3 bases between. The CDR3 extends over 9 amino acids. CDR1 is SQVTM and CDR2 is ANQGSEA in the germline V gene. CDR3 protein: CSEAYEQYF. CDR3 coding DNA: TGCAGCGAGGCCTACGAGCAGTACTTC.

Details on this clonotype: Germline is not matched at one junction end, which may reflect a read error. The CDR3 spells CASSFFGTGDSNQPQRF. CDR3 DNA sequence: TGTGCCAGCAGTTTTTTCGGGACAGGGGATAGCAATCAGCCCCAGCGTTTT. V and J are TRBV28 and TRBJ1-5; 10 nucleotides line up with TRBD1. The CDR3 spans 17 residues. Germline V lookup: CDR1 MDHEN, CDR2 SYDVKM. The complete variable domain, with remaining parts taken from reference TRBV28 and TRBJ1-5, reads DVKVTQSSRYLVKRTGEKVFLECVQDMDHENMFWYRQDPGLGLRLIYFSYDVKMKEKGDIPEGYSVSREKKERFSLILESASTNQTSMYLCASSFFGTGDSNQPQRFGDGTRLSIL.

This clonotype was detected only a few times. V usage is TRBV10-2 and J usage is TRBJ1-2; 7 nucleotides match TRBD1. This CDR3 contains 13 residues. CDR1 and CDR2 from the germline V gene are WSHSY and SAAADI. V lost 9 bases and J lost 5; bases outside the gene matches: 9. CDR3 loop: CASYETGLYGYTF. DNA for the CDR3: TGCGCCAGTTATGAGACAGGGCTATATGGCTACACCTTC.

A remark on this clonotype: This could be a read error, since a much larger clone is one nucleotide away. The genes are TRBV7-2 and TRBJ2-2, with D possibly matching TRBD2 (5 bases). CDR1 and CDR2 from the germline V gene are SGHTA and FQGNSA. CDR3 length equals 14 residues. This chain's CDR3 is CASSLVASAGELLF. Here the CDR3 DNA reads TGTGCCAGCAGCTTAGTAGCAAGCGCCGGGGAGCTGCTTTTT.

This clonotype was counted a few times. V usage is TRBV5-1 and J usage is TRBJ2-1, with 12 bases matching TRBD2. The J call could be wrong; TRBJ2-7 is a better fit for the DNA end. This CDR3 has 17 residues. Germline CDR1 reads SGHRS; CDR2 reads YFSETQ. CDR3 bases: TGCGCCAGCAGCTTGCCGGGACTAGCGGGTGCCTCCTACGAGCAGTACTTC. Amino acid sequence: CASSLPGLAGASYEQYF.

This clonotype was seen a few times. V is TRBV5-1 and J is TRBJ1-1, with D possibly TRBD1 on 6 matching bases. CDR3 length equals 14 residues. Trimming removed 0 bases from V and 4 bases from J, with 10 bases in between. Germline lookup yields CDR1 SGHRS and CDR2 YFSETQ. The CDR3 is CASSLDRVSTEAFF. CDR3 bases: TGCGCCAGCAGCTTGGACAGGGTGAGCACTGAAGCTTTCTTT.

In its sample, this clonotype was seen once. A read error is possible here, since a much larger clone lies one base away. The rearrangement uses TRBV29-1 and TRBJ1-1, with D unresolved. This CDR3 is 10 amino acids long. Per the germline V gene, CDR1 is SQVTM and CDR2 is ANQGSEA. The CDR3 here is CSVAGTKAFF. The CDR3 bases are TGCAGCGTTGCGGGCACTAAAGCTTTCTTT.

The V call is TRBV12-3 or TRBV12-4, the J call TRBJ2-1, with D hard to call. With 6 bases removed from V and 9 bases from J, the gap between germline ends came to 12 bases. The CDR3 is made up of 12 amino acids. DNA of the CDR3: TGTGCCAGCAGCTTTGGGAAAACTGAGCAGTTCTTC. Residues: CASSFGKTEQFF.

The count of this clonotype is one. It may be a read error: a sequence one base away is much more abundant. The V call is TRBV7-3, the J call TRBJ1-2, with D tentatively TRBD1 (6 bases). Germline values: CDR1 SGHTA, CDR2 FQGTGA. Trimming stripped 5 bases from V and 3 bases from J, with 16 bases between. This CDR3 region has 15 residues. CDR3 region: CASSRVPGADYGYTF. CDR3 DNA: TGTGCCAGCAGCCGCGTCCCAGGGGCTGACTATGGCTACACCTTC. Full variable domain (missing parts from reference TRBV7-3 and TRBJ1-2): GAGVSQTPSNKVTEKGKYVELRCDPISGHTALYWYRQSLGQGPEFLIYFQGTGAADDSGLPNDRFFAVRPEGSVSTLKIQRTERGDSAVYLCASSRVPGADYGYTFGSGTRLTVV.

Ten or more counts support this clonotype. This chain links TRBV9 with TRBJ2-1; possible D gene TRBD2, 6 bases. Germline V lookup: CDR1 SGDLS, CDR2 YYNGEE. This CDR3 spans 16 amino acids. V lost 4 bases to trimming and J lost 6 bases, with 20 bases between them. The CDR3 here is CASSTLAAESINEQFF. The CDR3 DNA follows: TGTGCCAGCAGCACCTTAGCGGCGGAGAGTATCAATGAGCAGTTCTTC.

Ten or more counts support this clonotype. The genes are TRBV28 and TRBJ1-1; D is perhaps TRBD1 (6 bases). V lost 5 bases and J 4 bases, leaving 14 bases between the germline ends. CDR1 and CDR2 (germline): MDHEN, SYDVKM. The CDR3 sequence is 14 residues long. The CDR3 DNA reads TGTGCCAGCAGTCTCCCGGGGACAAGCACTGAAGCTTTCTTT. Its protein product is CASSLPGTSTEAFF.

In the case of this clonotype: This clone may be a read error of a much larger clone one base away. The chain is built from TRBV27 and TRBJ1-5; 8 bases are a match to TRBD1. Per the germline V gene, CDR1 is MNHEY and CDR2 is SMNVEV (reference sequence). The CDR3 is made up of 16 amino acids. The trim removed 4 bases at V and 5 bases at J, leaving 10 bases unmatched. In nucleotides, the CDR3 is TGTGCCAGCAGTTCAAAAGGCAGGGGGCTGGATCAGCCCCAGCATTTT. Its translation is CASSSKGRGLDQPQHF.

This clonotype was recorded many times. The CDR3 DNA sequence: TGTGCCAGCAGTTTATCGATAGCGGGAGTCATGGATACGCAGTATTTT. The encoded protein is CASSLSIAGVMDTQYF. The chain has TRBV27 and TRBJ2-3; TRBD2 matches at 9 bases. J was trimmed by 6 bases and V by 0 bases; bases with no gene match: 7. CDR1 is MNHEY and CDR2 is SMNVEV in the germline V gene (reference sequence). There are 16 residues in the CDR3.

Ten or more counts support this clonotype. The chain couples TRBV9 to TRBJ1-2; no firm D call. With 0 bases removed from V and 4 bases from J, the gap between germline ends came to 4 bases. The CDR3 length is 12 residues. From germline, CDR1 is SGDLS and CDR2 YYNGEE. In nucleotides, the CDR3 is TGTGCCAGCAGCGTAGGTGGCTATGGCTACACCTTC. Translated: CASSVGGYGYTF.

This clonotype occurred a few times. The chain is built from TRBV19 and TRBJ2-7, with TRBD1 matching 7 bases. J lost 4 bases, V lost 10 bases, and 16 bases had no gene match. Per germline, CDR1 LNHDA and CDR2 SQIVND (reference sequence). CDR3 size: 15 residues. The CDR3 region has the DNA TGTGCCACATCACTGACAGGGTCCAAGGAGTACGAGCAGTACTTC. Amino acids: CATSLTGSKEYEQYF.

This clonotype was seen ten or more times. The CDR3 nucleotides are TGTGCCACCAGTGACAGGACAGAAGGCGGCCAGCCCCAGCATTTT. This codes for CATSDRTEGGQPQHF. The chain is built from TRBV24-1 and TRBJ1-5; weak D call: TRBD1 (6 bases). V dropped 4 bases and J dropped 7 bases, with 16 bases sitting between them. The CDR3 is made up of 15 amino acids. From germline, CDR1 is KGHDR and CDR2 SFDVKD.

This clonotype was counted only a few times. The rearrangement joins TRBV6-5 to TRBJ2-7; TRBD1 matches at 8 bases. V dropped 3 bases and J dropped 4; count of bases not matched to a gene: 14. Germline-derived CDR1 and CDR2 are MNHEY and SVGAGI. The CDR3 has 17 residues. CDR3 nucleotides: TGTGCCAGCAGTTATGGACAGGGTAACCCCAAGATGTACGAGCAGTACTTC. It is translated as CASSYGQGNPKMYEQYF.

This clonotype occurred many times. V and J are TRBV7-9 and TRBJ2-1; 8 bases fit TRBD2. Germline V gene sequence: CDR1 SEHNR, CDR2 FQNEAQ (reference sequence). The CDR3 is 14 amino acids. With 5 bases clipped from V and 6 bases from J, the junction kept 6 bases outside the gene matches. The CDR3 sequence: CASSGGGRGNEQFF. In nucleotides, the CDR3 is TGTGCCAGCAGCGGCGGGGGGAGGGGCAATGAGCAGTTCTTC.

This clonotype was counted at least ten times. V gene TRBV28 combines with J gene TRBJ2-1, with 7 nucleotides matching TRBD1. This CDR3 is built from 15 residues. The V gene's germline CDR1 is MDHEN and CDR2 SYDVKM. With 4 bases clipped from V and 1 base from J, the junction kept 4 bases outside the gene matches. In nucleotides, the CDR3 is TGTGCCAGCAGTTCCCTGGACAGGTCCTACAATGAGCAGTTCTTC. This sequence encodes CASSSLDRSYNEQFF.

This clonotype showed up many times. The chain is built from TRBV7-2 and TRBJ1-1, with unresolved D. V was clipped by 5 bases and J by 2 bases, with 15 bases between them. This CDR3 is 15 amino acids long. Germline V gene lookup returns CDR1 SGHTA and CDR2 FQGNSA. The CDR3 DNA follows: TGTGCCAGCAGCATAGAGGTGAGAACTAACACTGAAGCTTTCTTT. This sequence encodes CASSIEVRTNTEAFF.

This clonotype has only a few counts. The CDR3 sequence: CASMRGNSYTGELFF. CDR3 DNA: TGTGCCAGCATGAGGGGGAACTCCTACACCGGGGAGCTGTTTTTT. The chain recombines TRBV27 with TRBJ2-2, with a weak D call TRBD1 (6 bases). The germline gives CDR1 MNHEY, CDR2 SMNVEV (reference sequence). This CDR3 spans 15 amino acids. The ends were cut back, 7 bases at V and 3 bases at J, with 15 bases in the middle.

This clonotype showed up just a few times. V and J are TRBV6-1 and TRBJ2-1; TRBD1 matches 9 bases. Trimming took 7 bases from V and 7 from J; bases not matched to a gene: 20. The CDR3 contains 18 residues. CDR1 MNHNS and CDR2 SASEGT come from the germline V gene. The CDR3 spells CASTESGQGTVSRNEQFF. The CDR3 nucleotides read TGTGCCAGCACTGAGTCTGGACAGGGGACCGTCTCGCGTAATGAGCAGTTCTTC.